The 23 T cell receptor beta chains below were found in one sample sequenced in a study of blood T cell repertoires in COVID-19. The method was immunoSEQ multiplex PCR; TCRdb's version includes in-frame clones alone and lacks a portion of them. This table holds approximately 190,000 clones, roughly 80% found once. Sequencing was carried out using peripheral blood. The receptors were sampled from a woman aged 30 to 39 with acute or convalescent COVID-19.

This clone has a single count. The rearrangement links TRBV7-2 to TRBJ2-5; 11 nucleotides align to TRBD2. Looked up from germline, CDR1 is SGHTA and CDR2 is FQGNSA. The CDR3 is 16 amino acids. V dropped 4 bases and J dropped 5; count of bases not matched to a gene: 9. As DNA, the CDR3 is TGTGCCAGCAGCTATAGCGGGGGGGCCCGTAGGGAGACCCAGTACTTC. Its protein is CASSYSGGARRETQYF.

The chain links TRBV28 to TRBJ2-5; 7 bases are a match to TRBD1. Looked up from germline, CDR1 is MDHEN and CDR2 is SYDVKM. This CDR3 comprises 15 residues. The V and J ends lost 4 bases and 3 bases, in that order; junction bases with no gene match: 8. CDR3 nucleotides: TGTGCCAGCAGTTCTGCCGAACAGGGGAAAGAGACCCAGTACTTC. The encoded protein is CASSSAEQGKETQYF.

The chain has TRBV20-1 and TRBJ2-5; TRBD2 is a possible D gene (5 bases). Per the germline V gene, CDR1 is DFQATT and CDR2 is SNEGSKA (reference sequence). With 3 bases removed from V and 5 bases from J, the gap between germline ends came to 13 bases. The CDR3 contains 13 residues. The CDR3 here is CSASTGNTETQYF. DNA of the CDR3: TGCAGTGCTAGTACGGGAAATACCGAGACCCAGTACTTC.

The chain employs TRBV10-1 and TRBJ1-4, with unresolved D. The CDR3 consists of 12 residues. CDR1 is WNHNN, CDR2 SYGVQD, per germline (reference sequence). The ends were cut back, 0 bases at V and 10 bases at J, with 6 bases in the middle. CDR3 sequence reads: CASSESYGKLFF. The CDR3 DNA sequence: TGCGCCAGCAGTGAGTCCTACGGAAAACTGTTTTTT.

The chain joins TRBV28 to TRBJ2-7, with 11 bases identical to TRBD1. This CDR3 has 14 amino acids. V lost 4 bases to trimming and J lost 5 bases; unmatched junction nucleotides: 4. Germline assignment: CDR1 MDHEN and CDR2 SYDVKM. CDR3 in DNA: TGTGCCAGCAGTTCAGGACAGGGGGCAGACGAGCAGTACTTC. Translating it yields CASSSGQGADEQYF. The full variable domain, in which reference TRBV28 and TRBJ2-7 provide the parts outside the CDR3, is DVKVTQSSRYLVKRTGEKVFLECVQDMDHENMFWYRQDPGLGLRLIYFSYDVKMKEKGDIPEGYSVSREKKERFSLILESASTNQTSMYLCASSSGQGADEQYFGPGTRLTVT.

The chain uses TRBV6-6 and TRBJ1-5; TRBD1 matches at 7 bases. Germline assignment: CDR1 MNHNY and CDR2 SVGAGI (reference sequence). The CDR3 loop spans 14 amino acids. V dropped 5 bases and J dropped 8; count of bases not matched to a gene: 9. The CDR3 DNA sequence: TGTGCCAGCAGTACTACAGGGGCTTGGGAGCCCCAGCATTTT. Translation: CASSTTGAWEPQHF.

V is TRBV7-2 and J is TRBJ1-2, with 9 bases identical to TRBD1. This CDR3 has 14 residues. Trimming cost V 2 bases and J 6 bases; bases outside gene matches: 4. Looked up from germline, CDR1 is SGHTA and CDR2 is FQGNSA. The CDR3 DNA reads as TGTGCCAGCAGCTTATTACAGGGGGCAGATGGCTACACCTTC. Translated, it gives CASSLLQGADGYTF.

This sequence joins TRBV18 and TRBJ1-1; weak D call: TRBD1 (6 bases). The CDR3 is made up of 16 amino acids. With 2 bases removed from V and 5 bases from J, the gap between germline ends came to 18 bases. Looked up from germline, CDR1 is KGHSH and CDR2 is LQKENI. As DNA, the CDR3 is TGTGCCAGCTCACCAGAAGGCGCAGGGGTGAGGACTGAAGCTTTCTTT. The encoded protein is CASSPEGAGVRTEAFF.

The chain couples TRBV6-6 to TRBJ2-1; no clear D gene. Germline V gene sequence: CDR1 MNHNY, CDR2 SVGAGI (reference sequence). The CDR3 has 16 residues. Trimming took off 0 bases at V and 0 bases at J, with 9 bases between the two ends. In nucleotides, the CDR3 is TGTGCCAGCAGTTACTCGCACCCCAGCTCCTACAATGAGCAGTTCTTC. It encodes CASSYSHPSSYNEQFF.

The chain couples TRBV28 to TRBJ2-7; D remains ambiguous. CDR3 length equals 13 residues. CDR1 MDHEN and CDR2 SYDVKM come from the germline V gene. The ends were cut back, 8 bases at V and 0 bases at J, with 11 bases in the middle. The DNA of the CDR3 is TGTGCCAGCCTATCGCCGGGCTCCTACGAGCAGTACTTC. It encodes CASLSPGSYEQYF.

This clone has only one observation. V is TRBV3-1 (or the pseudogene TRBV3-2) and J is TRBJ2-5; maybe TRBD1 (5 bases). This CDR3 contains 13 residues. The germline gives CDR1 LGHDT, CDR2 YNNKEL (reference sequence). The ends were cut back, 7 bases at V and 1 base at J, with 10 bases in the middle. The chain's CDR3 is CASTVTVQETQYF. In DNA, the CDR3 is TGTGCCAGCACCGTGACAGTCCAAGAGACCCAGTACTTC.

The gene calls are TRBV30 and TRBJ1-1; unclear D gene. The V end was cut by 8 bases, the J end by 5 bases, with 12 bases between. This CDR3 region has 11 residues. CDR1 GTSNPN and CDR2 SVGIG come from the germline V gene (reference sequence). The chain's CDR3 is CARGSFTEAFF. The CDR3 DNA reads TGTGCCCGAGGGTCCTTTACTGAAGCTTTCTTT.

V is TRBV5-1 and J is TRBJ1-1; 7 bases line up with TRBD1. This CDR3 comprises 17 residues. Germline-derived CDR1 and CDR2 are SGHRS and YFSETQ. The V gene end was trimmed by 0 bases and the J gene end by 0 bases; junction bases not matched to a gene: 8. The CDR3 loop reads CASSLGDSIILNTEAFF. The CDR3, as DNA: TGCGCCAGCAGCTTGGGGGACAGTATAATATTGAACACTGAAGCTTTCTTT.

The chain joins TRBV12-3 or TRBV12-4 to TRBJ2-1; D perhaps matches TRBD2 (6 bases). Deletions cut 1 base from V and 11 bases from J, with 6 bases between. This CDR3 contains 11 residues. CDR3 nucleotide sequence: TGTGCCAGCAGTTTAGGGACTAAGCAGTTCTTC. Translation gives CASSLGTKQFF.

This clone was picked up a small number of times. CDR3 nucleotide sequence: TGTGCCAGTAGGCGGGCTTCCTCTGGAAACACCATATATTTT. This translates into CASRRASSGNTIYF. The chain joins TRBV19 to TRBJ1-3, with D unresolved. V lost 6 bases to trimming and J lost 0 bases, with 9 bases between them. The CDR3 length is 14 residues. From germline, CDR1 is LNHDA and CDR2 SQIVND (reference sequence).

The chain links TRBV11-1 to TRBJ1-5; D call uncertain. Germline assignment: CDR1 SGHAT and CDR2 FQDESV (reference sequence). Trimming removed 2 bases from V and 1 base from J, with 9 bases in between. This CDR3 is built from 15 residues. CDR3 region: CASSLTGQSNQPQHF. As DNA, the CDR3 is TGTGCCAGCAGCTTAACTGGGCAGAGCAATCAGCCCCAGCATTTT.

The chain links TRBV15 to TRBJ1-2; D remains unclear. In germline, CDR1 is LNHNV, CDR2 YYDKDF (reference sequence). The CDR3 length is 14 residues. The V end was cut by 1 base, the J end by 5 bases, with 11 bases between. Here the CDR3 reads CATSRALDYYGYTF. In DNA form, the CDR3 reads TGTGCCACCAGCAGAGCCTTAGACTATTATGGCTACACCTTC. Full variable domain (rest looked up from reference TRBV15 and TRBJ1-2): DAMVIQNPRYQVTQFGKPVTLSCSQTLNHNVMYWYQQKSSQAPKLLFHYYDKDFNNEADTPDNFQSRRPNTSFCFLDIRSPGLGDTAMYLCATSRALDYYGYTFGSGTRLTVV.

This sequence joins TRBV5-4 and TRBJ2-5, with TRBD1 as a possible D gene (6 bases). The germline gives CDR1 SGHNT, CDR2 YYREEE (reference sequence). V was clipped by 0 bases and J by 4 bases, with 10 bases between them. CDR3 length: 14 amino acids. The CDR3 region has the DNA TGTGCCAGCAGCTTGGAGGGGGTTCGAGAGACCCAGTACTTC. This encodes CASSLEGVRETQYF.

The rearrangement joins TRBV7-2 to TRBJ2-1; 13 bases fit TRBD2. V was clipped by 4 bases and J by 3 bases; unmatched bases: 0. This CDR3 has 15 amino acids. Germline V lookup: CDR1 SGHTA, CDR2 FQGNSA. The CDR3 sequence is CASSWTSGGYNEQFF. CDR3 sequence (DNA): TGTGCCAGCAGCTGGACTAGCGGGGGCTACAATGAGCAGTTCTTC.

This clone was detected ten times or more. The genes are TRBV12-3 or TRBV12-4 and TRBJ1-5, with 7 nucleotides matching TRBD1. V shed 7 bases, J shed 4 bases, and the junction held 4 bases outside the gene matches. The length of the CDR3 is 13 residues. The CDR3 reads CASKAGGNQPQHF. CDR3 sequence (DNA): TGTGCCAGCAAAGCAGGGGGGAATCAGCCCCAGCATTTT.

The CDR3 loop is CASSPVGFNQPQHF. DNA for the CDR3: TGTGCCAGCAGTCCCGTTGGCTTCAATCAGCCCCAGCATTTT. The gene calls are TRBV6-5 and TRBJ1-5; D is unresolved. The length of the CDR3 is 14 residues. Trimming removed 5 bases from V and 3 bases from J, with 11 bases in between. From germline, CDR1 is MNHEY and CDR2 SVGAGI.

This clone was counted between two and nine times. J is TRBJ1-5 and V is TRBV21-1. TRBV21-1 is a pseudogene. This CDR3 spans 15 amino acids. The CDR3 here is CATGRDAHSNQPQHF. DNA for the CDR3: TGTGCCACCGGGCGGGACGCTCATAGCAATCAGCCCCAGCATTTT.

The chain recombines TRBV12-3 or TRBV12-4 with TRBJ1-2; D is unclear. The CDR3 extends over 11 amino acids. V lost 7 bases, J lost 6 bases, and 9 bases lay in between. The CDR3 bases are TGTGCCAGCACCGAACTAAATGGCTACACCTTC. This translates into CASTELNGYTF.